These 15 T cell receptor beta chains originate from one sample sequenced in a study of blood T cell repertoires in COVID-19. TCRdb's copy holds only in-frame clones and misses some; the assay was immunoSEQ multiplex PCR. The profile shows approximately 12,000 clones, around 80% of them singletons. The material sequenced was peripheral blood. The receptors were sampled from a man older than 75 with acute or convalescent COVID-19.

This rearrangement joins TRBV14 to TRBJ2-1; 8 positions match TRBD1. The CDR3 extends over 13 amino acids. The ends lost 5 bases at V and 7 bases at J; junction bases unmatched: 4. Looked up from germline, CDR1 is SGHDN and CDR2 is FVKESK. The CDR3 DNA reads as TGTGCCAGCAGCACGGACAGGGTAAATGAGCAGTTCTTC. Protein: CASSTDRVNEQFF.

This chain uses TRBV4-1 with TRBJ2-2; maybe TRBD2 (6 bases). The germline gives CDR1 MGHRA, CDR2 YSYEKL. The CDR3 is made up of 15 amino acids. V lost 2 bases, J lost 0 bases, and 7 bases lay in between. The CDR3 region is CASSQPGANTGELFF. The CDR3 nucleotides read TGCGCCAGCAGCCAACCGGGGGCGAACACCGGGGAGCTGTTTTTT.

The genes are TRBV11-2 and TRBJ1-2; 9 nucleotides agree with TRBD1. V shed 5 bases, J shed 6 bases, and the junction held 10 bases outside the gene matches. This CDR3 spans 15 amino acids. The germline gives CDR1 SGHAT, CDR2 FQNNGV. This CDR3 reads CASSQGQGRSHGYTF. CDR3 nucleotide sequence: TGTGCCAGCAGCCAGGGACAGGGCCGTAGCCATGGCTACACCTTC. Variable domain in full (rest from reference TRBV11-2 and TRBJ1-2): EAGVAQSPRYKIIEKRQSVAFWCNPISGHATLYWYQQILGQGPKLLIQFQNNGVVDDSQLPKDRFSAERLKGVDSTLKIQPAKLEDSAVYLCASSQGQGRSHGYTFGSGTRLTVV.

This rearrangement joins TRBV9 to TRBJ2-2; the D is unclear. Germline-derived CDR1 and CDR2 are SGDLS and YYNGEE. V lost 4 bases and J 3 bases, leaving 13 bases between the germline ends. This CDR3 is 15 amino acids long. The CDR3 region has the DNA TGTGCCAGCAGCCCCTCTGCGGTTGACACCGGGGAGCTGTTTTTT. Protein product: CASSPSAVDTGELFF.

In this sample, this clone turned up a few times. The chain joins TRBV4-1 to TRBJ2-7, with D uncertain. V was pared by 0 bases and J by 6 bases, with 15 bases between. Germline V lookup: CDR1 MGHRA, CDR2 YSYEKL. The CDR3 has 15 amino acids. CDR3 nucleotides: TGCGCCAGCAGCCAAGATTTTTCTCTGGCCAGCGAGCAGTACTTC. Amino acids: CASSQDFSLASEQYF.

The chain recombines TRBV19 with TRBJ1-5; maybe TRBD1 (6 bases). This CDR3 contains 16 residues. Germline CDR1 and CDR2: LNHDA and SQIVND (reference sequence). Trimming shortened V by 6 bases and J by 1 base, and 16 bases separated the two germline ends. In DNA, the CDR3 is TGTGCCAGTAGCGTCATCGGGGGGGCGAGCAATCAGCCCCAGCATTTT. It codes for CASSVIGGASNQPQHF.

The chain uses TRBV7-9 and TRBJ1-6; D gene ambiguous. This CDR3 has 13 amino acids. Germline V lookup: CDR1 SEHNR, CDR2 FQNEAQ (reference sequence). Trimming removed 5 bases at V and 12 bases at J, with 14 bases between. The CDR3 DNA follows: TGTGCCAGCAGCCCACCCCCCGGGATACCCCTCCACTTT. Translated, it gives CASSPPPGIPLHF.

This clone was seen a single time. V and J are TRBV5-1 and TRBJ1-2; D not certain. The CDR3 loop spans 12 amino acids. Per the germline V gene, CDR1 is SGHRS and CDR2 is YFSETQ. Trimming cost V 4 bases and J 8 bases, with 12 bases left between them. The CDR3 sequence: CASSGPLRGYTF. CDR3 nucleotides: TGCGCCAGCAGCGGGCCCCTCAGAGGCTACACCTTC.

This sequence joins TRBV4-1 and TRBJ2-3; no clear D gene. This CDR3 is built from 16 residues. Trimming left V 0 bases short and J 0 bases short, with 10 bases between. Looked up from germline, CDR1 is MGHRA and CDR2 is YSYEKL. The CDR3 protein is CASSQDGGRSTDTQYF. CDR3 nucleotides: TGCGCCAGCAGCCAAGATGGTGGGCGAAGCACAGATACGCAGTATTTT.

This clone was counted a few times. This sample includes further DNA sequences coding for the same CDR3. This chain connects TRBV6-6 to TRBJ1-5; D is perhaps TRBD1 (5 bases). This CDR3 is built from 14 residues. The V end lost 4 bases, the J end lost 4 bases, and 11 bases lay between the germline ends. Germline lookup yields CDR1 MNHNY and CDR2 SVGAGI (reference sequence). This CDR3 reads CASSSSRVNQPQHF. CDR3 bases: TGTGCCAGCAGTTCGTCCAGGGTGAATCAGCCCCAGCATTTT.

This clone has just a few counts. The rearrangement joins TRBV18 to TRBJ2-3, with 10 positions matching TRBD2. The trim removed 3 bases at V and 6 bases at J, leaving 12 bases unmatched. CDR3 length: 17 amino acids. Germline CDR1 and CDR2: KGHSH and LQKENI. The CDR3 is CASSPTGLAGALDTQYF. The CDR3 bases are TGTGCCAGCTCACCCACGGGGCTAGCGGGGGCCCTGGATACGCAGTATTTT. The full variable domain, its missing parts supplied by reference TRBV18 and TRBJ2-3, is NAGVMQNPRHLVRRRGQEARLRCSPMKGHSHVYWYRQLPEEGLKFMVYLQKENIIDESGMPKERFSAEFPKEGPSILRIQQVVRGDSAAYFCASSPTGLAGALDTQYFGPGTRLTVL.

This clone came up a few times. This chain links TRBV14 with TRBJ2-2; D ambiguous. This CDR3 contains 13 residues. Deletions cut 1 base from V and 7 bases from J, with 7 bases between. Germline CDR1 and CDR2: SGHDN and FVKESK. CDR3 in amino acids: CASSQGSHGELFF. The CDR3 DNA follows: TGTGCCAGCAGCCAAGGTTCACACGGGGAGCTGTTTTTT.

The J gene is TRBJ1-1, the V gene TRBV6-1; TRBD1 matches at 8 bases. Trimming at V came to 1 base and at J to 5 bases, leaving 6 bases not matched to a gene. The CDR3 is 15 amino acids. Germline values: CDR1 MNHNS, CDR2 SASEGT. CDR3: CASSEVIQGGTEAFF. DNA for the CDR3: TGTGCCAGCAGTGAAGTGATACAGGGGGGTACTGAAGCTTTCTTT.

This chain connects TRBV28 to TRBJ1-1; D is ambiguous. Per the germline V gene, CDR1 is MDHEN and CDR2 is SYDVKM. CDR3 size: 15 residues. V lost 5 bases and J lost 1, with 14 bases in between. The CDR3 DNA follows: TGTGCCAGCAGTCCCTACTATGGCGGGAACACTGAAGCTTTCTTT. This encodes CASSPYYGGNTEAFF.

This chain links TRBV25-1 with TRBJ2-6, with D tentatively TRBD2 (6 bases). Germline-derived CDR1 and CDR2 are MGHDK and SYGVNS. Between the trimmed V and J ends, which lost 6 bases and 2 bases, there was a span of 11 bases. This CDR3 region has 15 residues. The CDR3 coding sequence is TGTGCCAGCAGCCGGGGGAGGCCTGGGGCCAACGTCCTGACTTTC. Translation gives CASSRGRPGANVLTF.